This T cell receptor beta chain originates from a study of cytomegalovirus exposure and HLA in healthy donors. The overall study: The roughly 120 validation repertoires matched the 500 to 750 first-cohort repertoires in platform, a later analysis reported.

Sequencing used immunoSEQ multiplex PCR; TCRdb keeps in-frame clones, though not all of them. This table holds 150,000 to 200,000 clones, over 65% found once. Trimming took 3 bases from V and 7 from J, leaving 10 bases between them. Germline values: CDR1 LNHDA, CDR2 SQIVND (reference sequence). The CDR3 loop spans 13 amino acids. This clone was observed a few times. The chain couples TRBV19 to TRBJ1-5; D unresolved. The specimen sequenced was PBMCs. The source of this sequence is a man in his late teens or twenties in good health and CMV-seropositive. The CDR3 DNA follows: TGTGCCAGTAGTATTACAGCCTTACAGCCCCAGCATTTT. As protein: CASSITALQPQHF.